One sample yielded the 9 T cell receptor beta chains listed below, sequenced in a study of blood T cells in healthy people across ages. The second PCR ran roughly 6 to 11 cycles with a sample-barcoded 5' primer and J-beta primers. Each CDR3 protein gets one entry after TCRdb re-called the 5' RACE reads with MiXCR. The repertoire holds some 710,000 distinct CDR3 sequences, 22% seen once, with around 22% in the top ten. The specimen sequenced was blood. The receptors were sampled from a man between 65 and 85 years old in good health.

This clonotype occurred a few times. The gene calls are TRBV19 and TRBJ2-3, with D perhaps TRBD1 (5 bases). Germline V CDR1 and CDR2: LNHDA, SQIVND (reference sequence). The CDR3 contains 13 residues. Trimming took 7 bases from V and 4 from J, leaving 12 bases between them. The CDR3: CASTGAIPDTQYF. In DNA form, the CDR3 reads TGTGCCAGTACTGGGGCGATCCCAGATACGCAGTATTTT.

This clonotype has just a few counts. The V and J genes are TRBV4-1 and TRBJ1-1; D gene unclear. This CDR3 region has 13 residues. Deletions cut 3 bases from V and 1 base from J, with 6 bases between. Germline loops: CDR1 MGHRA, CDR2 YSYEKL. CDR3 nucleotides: TGCGCCAGCAGCCAGGAAGAGAACACTGAAGCTTTCTTT. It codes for CASSQEENTEAFF.

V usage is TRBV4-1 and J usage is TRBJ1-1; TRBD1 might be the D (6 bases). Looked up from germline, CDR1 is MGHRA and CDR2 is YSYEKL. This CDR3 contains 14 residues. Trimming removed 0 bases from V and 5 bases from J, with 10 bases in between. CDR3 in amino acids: CASSQDTGATEAFF. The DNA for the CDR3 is TGCGCCAGCAGCCAAGATACGGGGGCTACTGAAGCTTTCTTT.

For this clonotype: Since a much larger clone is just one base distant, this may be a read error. The CDR3 is CGSSWTSGGLTGELFF. The CDR3 DNA reads TGTGGCAGCAGTTGGACTAGCGGGGGGCTAACCGGGGAGCTGTTTTTT. V and J are TRBV2 and TRBJ2-2; TRBD2 matches at 14 bases. Looked up from germline, CDR1 is SNHLY and CDR2 is FYNNEI. The CDR3 is 16 residues long.

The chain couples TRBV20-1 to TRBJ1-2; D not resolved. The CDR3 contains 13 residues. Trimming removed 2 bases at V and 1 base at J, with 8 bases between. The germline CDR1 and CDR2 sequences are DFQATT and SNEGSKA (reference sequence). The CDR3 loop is CSARQQNNYGYTF. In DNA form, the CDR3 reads TGCAGTGCTAGACAGCAGAATAACTATGGCTACACCTTC.

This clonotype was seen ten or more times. As DNA, the CDR3 is TGTGCCAGCAGTTACGAGGGGGGTTATTCTGGGGCCAACGTCCTGACTTTC. It codes for CASSYEGGYSGANVLTF. This rearrangement joins TRBV6-6 to TRBJ2-6; D might be TRBD1 or TRBD2, each matching 6 bases. From germline, CDR1 is MNHNY and CDR2 SVGAGI (reference sequence). V lost 2 bases and J 1 base, leaving 12 bases between the germline ends. The CDR3 has 17 residues.

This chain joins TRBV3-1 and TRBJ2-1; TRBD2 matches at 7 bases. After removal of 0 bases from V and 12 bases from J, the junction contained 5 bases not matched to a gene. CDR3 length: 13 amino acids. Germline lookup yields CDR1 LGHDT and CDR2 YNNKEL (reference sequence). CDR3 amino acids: CASSQERRGWQFF. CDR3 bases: TGTGCCAGCAGCCAAGAGCGGCGGGGGTGGCAGTTCTTC.

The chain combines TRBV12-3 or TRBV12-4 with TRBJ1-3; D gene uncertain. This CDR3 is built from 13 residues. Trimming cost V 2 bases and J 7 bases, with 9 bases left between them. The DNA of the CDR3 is TGTGCCAGCAGTTTATCTATGGGGAACACCATATATTTT. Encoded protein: CASSLSMGNTIYF.

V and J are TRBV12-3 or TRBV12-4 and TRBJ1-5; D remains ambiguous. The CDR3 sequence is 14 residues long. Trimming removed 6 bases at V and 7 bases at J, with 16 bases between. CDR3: CASRPSPGSQPQHF. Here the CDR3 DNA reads TGTGCCAGCAGGCCCAGCCCTGGCAGCCAGCCCCAGCATTTT.